Listed below are T cell receptor beta chains from one sample, sequenced in a study of cytomegalovirus exposure and HLA in healthy donors. Sequencing was performed with immunoSEQ multiplex PCR; in TCRdb, only in-frame clones are kept and a portion is missing. The table includes around 59,000 clones, 75% to 85% detected once. Source material: PBMCs. These receptors originate from a woman in her 40s in good health and CMV-seronegative. The CDR3 runs from the conserved cysteine through the conserved F or W. Fields, in order: clone size, CDR3 length, D gene, J gene, V gene, CDR3 DNA, CDR3 protein. A D gene is named only where the DNA matches it firmly. Expanded clones are given a class, and other clones once, few, many or no size at all.

clone size: -
CDR3 length: 14
D gene: TRBD2
J gene: TRBJ2-1
V gene: TRBV9
CDR3 DNA: TGTGCCAGCAGCGTATCAGCGGGGGACAATGAGCAGTTCTTC
CDR3 protein: CASSVSAGDNEQFF

clone size: -
CDR3 length: 14
D gene: -
J gene: TRBJ2-3
V gene: TRBV2
CDR3 DNA: TGTGCCAGCAGAACGGGGTCTAGCACAGATACGCAGTATTTT
CDR3 protein: CASRTGSSTDTQYF

clone size: -
CDR3 length: 13
D gene: -
J gene: TRBJ2-5
V gene: TRBV11-3
CDR3 DNA: TGTGCCAGCAGCTCTCTAGGCGGGGAGACCCAGTACTTC
CDR3 protein: CASSSLGGETQYF

clone size: few
CDR3 length: 15
D gene: -
J gene: TRBJ2-3
V gene: TRBV4-1
CDR3 DNA: TGCGCCAGCAGCGAACAAGAAAGTTCGACAGATACGCAGTATTTT
CDR3 protein: CASSEQESSTDTQYF

clone size: -
CDR3 length: 14
D gene: -
J gene: TRBJ2-7
V gene: TRBV6-5
CDR3 DNA: TGTGCCAGCAACTCTCCAAAAAGCTCCTACGAGCAGTACTTC
CDR3 protein: CASNSPKSSYEQYF

clone size: -
CDR3 length: 12
D gene: -
J gene: TRBJ1-2
V gene: TRBV29-1
CDR3 DNA: TGCAGCGTTGTCGGAGGGGCTGATGGCTACACCTTC
CDR3 protein: CSVVGGADGYTF

clone size: -
CDR3 length: 15
D gene: TRBD1
J gene: TRBJ2-2
V gene: TRBV28
CDR3 DNA: TGTGCCAGCAGGTCGACAGGGGACGGTTCCGGGGAGCTGTTTTTT
CDR3 protein: CASRSTGDGSGELFF

clone size: -
CDR3 length: 12
D gene: TRBD1
J gene: TRBJ1-2
V gene: TRBV29-1
CDR3 DNA: TGCAGCGTGGACAGGAGTAACTATGGCTACACCTTC
CDR3 protein: CSVDRSNYGYTF

clone size: medium-sized
CDR3 length: 17
D gene: -
J gene: TRBJ2-1
V gene: TRBV7-2
CDR3 DNA: TGTGCCAGCAGCTTAGACACGCGGGGAAGCTCCTACAATGAGCAGTTCTTC
CDR3 protein: CASSLDTRGSSYNEQFF

clone size: -
CDR3 length: 11
D gene: -
J gene: TRBJ2-7
V gene: TRBV11-2
CDR3 DNA: TGTGCCTGCGGGAACAGGGGAGAGCAGTACTTC
CDR3 protein: CACGNRGEQYF

clone size: -
CDR3 length: 12
D gene: -
J gene: TRBJ2-3
V gene: TRBV10-3
CDR3 DNA: TGTGCCATCAGTGACAGGACAGATACGCAGTATTTT
CDR3 protein: CAISDRTDTQYF

clone size: -
CDR3 length: 16
D gene: -
J gene: TRBJ1-5
V gene: TRBV19
CDR3 DNA: TGTGCCAGTAGTATAATATGGACAGCTAGCAATCAGCCCCAGCATTTT
CDR3 protein: CASSIIWTASNQPQHF

clone size: -
CDR3 length: 12
D gene: TRBD1
J gene: TRBJ1-1
V gene: TRBV28
CDR3 DNA: TGTGCCAGCAGATGGACAGGTTCGGAAGCTTTCTTT
CDR3 protein: CASRWTGSEAFF

clone size: -
CDR3 length: 15
D gene: TRBD1
J gene: TRBJ2-5
V gene: TRBV4-3
CDR3 DNA: TGCGCCAGCAGCCTACAGATGGGACAGGGAGAGACCCAGTACTTC
CDR3 protein: CASSLQMGQGETQYF

clone size: -
CDR3 length: 15
D gene: TRBD2
J gene: TRBJ2-7
V gene: TRBV6-5
CDR3 DNA: TGTGCCAGCAGTTACTCGACTAGCGGGAACTACGAGCAGTACTTC
CDR3 protein: CASSYSTSGNYEQYF

clone size: few
CDR3 length: 14
D gene: TRBD1
J gene: TRBJ1-1
V gene: TRBV6-1
CDR3 DNA: TGTGCCAGCAGTGAACCGGGACAGGGCCCTGAAGCTTTCTTT
CDR3 protein: CASSEPGQGPEAFF

clone size: -
CDR3 length: 14
D gene: -
J gene: TRBJ1-2
V gene: TRBV11-2
CDR3 DNA: TGTGCCAGCAGCTTACACCAGGGAAGTTATGGCTACACCTTC
CDR3 protein: CASSLHQGSYGYTF

clone size: -
CDR3 length: 14
D gene: -
J gene: TRBJ2-7
V gene: TRBV9
CDR3 DNA: TGTGCCAGCAGCCTCGGCAGGGGCGATGCCGAGCAGTACTTC
CDR3 protein: CASSLGRGDAEQYF

clone size: once
CDR3 length: 15
D gene: TRBD1
J gene: TRBJ1-2
V gene: TRBV4-1
CDR3 DNA: TGCGCCAGCAGCCGCTTGGACAGGGGGAACTATGGCTACACCTTC
CDR3 protein: CASSRLDRGNYGYTF

clone size: -
CDR3 length: 19
D gene: -
J gene: TRBJ2-4
V gene: TRBV4-3
CDR3 DNA: TGCGCCAGCAGCCAAGATATCCCATCCGCAGTTACCGCCAAAAACATTCAGTACTTC
CDR3 protein: CASSQDIPSAVTAKNIQYF

clone size: once
CDR3 length: 13
D gene: -
J gene: TRBJ1-1
V gene: TRBV6-5
CDR3 DNA: TGTGCCAGCAGTTACCGGGATTACACTGAAGCTTTCTTT
CDR3 protein: CASSYRDYTEAFF

clone size: once
CDR3 length: 13
D gene: -
J gene: TRBJ2-3
V gene: TRBV18
CDR3 DNA: TGTGCCAGCTCACCACCACAGCCCAACTCGCAGTATTTT
CDR3 protein: CASSPPQPNSQYF